The 10 T cell receptor beta chains reported below all come from one sample, sequenced in a study of neurological immune-mediated disorders. TCRdb independently ran MiXCR on the 5' RACE reads; one entry per CDR3 protein. The table includes under 65,000 distinct CDR3 sequences, approximately 25% detected once. Time point specified: technical triplicate 2. The sequenced sample consisted of PBMCs. These receptor sequences come from a man in his 60s with HTLV-1-associated myelopathy (HAM/TSP).

The chain couples TRBV3-1 to TRBJ2-2, with 12 bases aligning to TRBD1. Germline assignment: CDR1 LGHDT and CDR2 YNNKEL (reference sequence). CDR3 length: 15 amino acids. The CDR3 here is CGSRPGQGATGELFF. Here the CDR3 DNA reads TGTGGCAGTCGTCCGGGACAGGGGGCAACCGGGGAGCTGTTTTTT.

This clonotype appeared a few times. V is TRBV7-6 and J is TRBJ2-1; TRBD2 is a possible D gene (5 bases). The V end was cut by 5 bases, the J end by 7 bases, with 18 bases between. Germline lookup yields CDR1 SGHVS and CDR2 FNYEAQ. The CDR3 totals 15 residues. This chain's CDR3 is CASSPILSGVNEQFF. CDR3 nucleotides: TGTGCCAGCAGCCCCATCTTATCCGGGGTTAATGAGCAGTTCTTC.

This chain connects TRBV25-1 to TRBJ1-1, with 7 bases fitting TRBD1. J was trimmed by 3 bases and V by 7 bases; bases with no gene match: 5. From germline, CDR1 is MGHDK and CDR2 SYGVNS. This CDR3 spans 13 amino acids. For the CDR3, the DNA is TGTGCCAGCAACAAACAGGGGTACACTGAAGCTTTCTTT. It yields the protein CASNKQGYTEAFF.

At least ten counts were recorded for this clonotype. The gene calls are TRBV5-1 and TRBJ2-3, with 8 nucleotides matching TRBD2. Germline V gene lookup returns CDR1 SGHRS and CDR2 YFSETQ. The junction had 4 bases not matched to a gene; V was cut back by 3 bases and J by 4 bases. The CDR3 has 14 amino acids. CDR3 region: CASSSGLAADTQYF. The DNA of the CDR3 is TGCGCCAGCAGCTCCGGACTAGCCGCAGATACGCAGTATTTT.

This clonotype is labeled as medium-sized (0.01 to 0.1%). This chain connects TRBV5-1 to TRBJ2-3; D unresolved. The CDR3 has 13 residues. Per germline, CDR1 SGHRS and CDR2 YFSETQ. Deletions cut 0 bases from V and 4 bases from J, with 6 bases between. Written as DNA, the CDR3 is TGCGCCAGCAGCTTGGAGGGCGCAGATACGCAGTATTTT. Its protein is CASSLEGADTQYF.

Remarks on this clonotype: A read error may explain this, as a much larger clone is one base away. The V gene is TRBV20-1, the J gene TRBJ2-7, with a possible D match to TRBD2 (5 bases). This CDR3 has 13 amino acids. Germline V CDR1 and CDR2: DFQATT, SNEGSKA (reference sequence). The CDR3 is CSHIGLLSYEQYF. The CDR3 nucleotides read TGCAGCCATATCGGACTTCTCTCCTACGAGCAGTACTTC.

This clonotype was detected ten times or more. DNA of the CDR3: TGTGCCAGCAGCTGGGGGGGGGCCCAAGAGACCCAGTACTTC. Amino acid sequence: CASSWGGAQETQYF. The genes are TRBV11-2 and TRBJ2-5, with D possibly TRBD2 on 7 matching bases. The CDR3 totals 14 residues. Germline V CDR1 and CDR2: SGHAT, FQNNGV. V dropped 4 bases and J dropped 1 base, with 10 bases sitting between them.

The sample holds many counts of this clonotype. The chain recombines TRBV12-3 or TRBV12-4 with TRBJ1-2; tentatively, D is TRBD1 (5 bases). Trimming removed 6 bases at V and 4 bases at J, with 12 bases between. This CDR3 comprises 13 residues. The CDR3 DNA reads TGTGCCAGCAGCTCTGTCGGGGCCTATGGCTACACCTTC. Amino acid sequence: CASSSVGAYGYTF.

In this sample, this clonotype turned up many times. V usage is TRBV5-1 and J usage is TRBJ1-1; 9 bases are a match to TRBD1. The CDR3 consists of 15 residues. From germline, CDR1 is SGHRS and CDR2 YFSETQ. Trimming took 1 base from V and 4 from J; bases not matched to a gene: 5. The CDR3 DNA reads TGCGCCAGCAGCTTGCGACAGGGGGTAGCCACTGAAGCTTTCTTT. It translates to CASSLRQGVATEAFF. Full variable domain (rest looked up from reference TRBV5-1 and TRBJ1-1): KAGVTQTPRYLIKTRGQQVTLSCSPISGHRSVSWYQQTPGQGLQFLFEYFSETQRNKGNFPGRFSGRQFSNSRSEMNVSTLELGDSALYLCASSLRQGVATEAFFGQGTRLTVV.

In this sample, this clonotype turned up many times. The chain uses TRBV29-1 and TRBJ2-5, with 8 bases matching TRBD1. V dropped 4 bases and J dropped 5; count of bases not matched to a gene: 9. The CDR3 is 14 amino acids. Germline CDR1 and CDR2: SQVTM and ANQGSEA. DNA of the CDR3: TGCAGCGTTGCTCAAGGACAGGGAAGGGAGACCCAGTACTTC. It codes for CSVAQGQGRETQYF.